Below, 5 T cell receptor beta chains from the same sample are listed, as sequenced in a study of blood T cell repertoires in COVID-19. This table comes from immunoSEQ multiplex PCR, and its TCRdb copy is limited to in-frame clones, with some not included. The sample lists approximately 150,000 clones, roughly three quarters occurring once. Sequences were obtained from peripheral blood. The receptor source for this set is a man between 60 and 70 years old with acute or convalescent COVID-19.

The CDR3 bases are TGTGCCAGCTCGGATGCGGCTGGAAACACCATATATTTT. This encodes CASSDAAGNTIYF. V is TRBV18 and J is TRBJ1-3; D is unclear. The CDR3 consists of 13 residues. Trimming removed 6 bases from V and 2 bases from J, with 8 bases in between. CDR1 is KGHSH and CDR2 is LQKENI in the germline V gene.

V and J are TRBV10-3 and TRBJ1-1; 9 nucleotides match TRBD1. Looked up from germline, CDR1 is ENHRY and CDR2 is SYGVKD. The trim removed 6 bases at V and 3 bases at J, leaving 5 bases unmatched. This CDR3 has 14 residues. This chain's CDR3 is CAIRQGALDTEAFF. DNA for the CDR3: TGTGCCATCAGACAGGGGGCGTTGGACACTGAAGCTTTCTTT.

V and J are TRBV6-5 and TRBJ2-7; D gene ambiguous. This CDR3 contains 13 residues. CDR1 MNHEY and CDR2 SVGAGI come from the germline V gene. Trimming took off 6 bases at V and 3 bases at J, with 12 bases between the two ends. The CDR3 region has the DNA TGTGCCAGCAGCAACTACTTAGGCTACGAGCAGTACTTC. Encoded protein: CASSNYLGYEQYF.

J is TRBJ2-2 and V is TRBV3-1 (or the pseudogene TRBV3-2); D ambiguous. CDR1 and CDR2 (germline): LGHDT, YNNKEL (reference sequence). This CDR3 contains 16 residues. V was pared by 4 bases and J by 3 bases, with 15 bases between. The CDR3 coding sequence is TGTGCCAGCAGCCCCTTGGCCTTTGCGGACACCGGGGAGCTGTTTTTT. This gives the protein CASSPLAFADTGELFF.

The gene calls are TRBV10-2 and TRBJ1-5; 9 bases match TRBD1. Germline loops: CDR1 WSHSY, CDR2 SAAADI. The CDR3 totals 13 residues. The trim removed 6 bases at V and 7 bases at J, leaving 4 bases unmatched. CDR3 in DNA: TGCGCCAGCAGGCAGACAGGGGGGCAGCCCCAGCATTTT. It translates to CASRQTGGQPQHF.